This is a list of T cell receptor beta chains from one sample in a study of control samples from healthy donors and cancer patients. Sequencing used immunoSEQ multiplex PCR; TCRdb keeps in-frame clones, though not all of them. The sample carries around 75,000 clones, approximately 92% recorded once. The sample was blood. Source of these receptors: a woman aged 60-75 years in good health. The CDR3 runs from the conserved cysteine through the conserved F or W. Fields, in order: CDR3 length, V gene, clone size, J gene, D gene, CDR3 DNA, CDR3 protein. D genes are given only for firm matches. Size tells how often a clone was seen (once, few, many) or the class of an expanded clone, and some rows leave it out.

CDR3 length: 16
V gene: TRBV5-1
clone size: NA
J gene: TRBJ2-1
D gene: TRBD2
CDR3 DNA: TGCGCCAGCAGCTTGGGTAGCGGGAGCTCCTACAATGAGCAGTTCTTC
CDR3 protein: CASSLGSGSSYNEQFF

CDR3 length: 20
V gene: TRBV4-3
clone size: NA
J gene: TRBJ2-2
D gene: TRBD2
CDR3 DNA: TGCGCCAGCAGCCAGTTAGGGCTCGGTAGTAGCGGGACGAACACCGGGGAGCTGTTTTTT
CDR3 protein: CASSQLGLGSSGTNTGELFF

CDR3 length: 15
V gene: TRBV5-1
clone size: NA
J gene: TRBJ1-6
D gene: NA
CDR3 DNA: TGCGCCAGCAGCTTGTCGGGACGGATAATTTCACCCCTCCACTTT
CDR3 protein: CASSLSGRIISPLHF

CDR3 length: 15
V gene: TRBV6-1
clone size: NA
J gene: TRBJ2-1
D gene: TRBD2
CDR3 DNA: TGTGCCAGCAGTGAAGGCCCGGGACTAGCGGGAGGGCAGTTCTTC
CDR3 protein: CASSEGPGLAGGQFF

CDR3 length: 15
V gene: TRBV11-2
clone size: NA
J gene: TRBJ2-1
D gene: TRBD2
CDR3 DNA: TGTGCCAGCAGCTTAGAGGGGACTAGCTACAATGAGCAGTTCTTC
CDR3 protein: CASSLEGTSYNEQFF

CDR3 length: 18
V gene: TRBV11-2
clone size: NA
J gene: TRBJ2-1
D gene: TRBD2
CDR3 DNA: TGTGCCAGCAGCTTAGAAGGGACTAGCGGGAGCCCCTACAATGAGCAGTTCTTC
CDR3 protein: CASSLEGTSGSPYNEQFF

CDR3 length: 13
V gene: TRBV30
clone size: NA
J gene: TRBJ2-2
D gene: NA
CDR3 DNA: TGTGCCGGAGAAACAGTTTTCTTAGGGGAGCTGTTTTTT
CDR3 protein: CAGETVFLGELFF

CDR3 length: 13
V gene: TRBV6-1
clone size: NA
J gene: TRBJ1-2
D gene: NA
CDR3 DNA: TGTGCCAGCAGTGAAGCTTGGGAGTATGGCTACACCTTC
CDR3 protein: CASSEAWEYGYTF

CDR3 length: 14
V gene: TRBV30
clone size: once
J gene: TRBJ2-1
D gene: TRBD1
CDR3 DNA: TGTGCCTGGAGTTCGGGACAGGGAAAGGATGAGCAGTTCTTC
CDR3 protein: CAWSSGQGKDEQFF

CDR3 length: 16
V gene: TRBV5-1
clone size: once
J gene: TRBJ2-7
D gene: TRBD1
CDR3 DNA: TGCGCCAGCAGCTTGTACCCCGGGACAGGGGGAAGCGAGCAGTACTTC
CDR3 protein: CASSLYPGTGGSEQYF

CDR3 length: 14
V gene: TRBV28
clone size: NA
J gene: TRBJ1-1
D gene: NA
CDR3 DNA: TGTGCCAGCAGTTTAGGGTCCCCGGACAACCGTGCTTTCTTT
CDR3 protein: CASSLGSPDNRAFF

CDR3 length: 13
V gene: TRBV10-3
clone size: NA
J gene: TRBJ2-1
D gene: TRBD2
CDR3 DNA: TGTGCCACAGGGACTAGCGAGACAATGATGCAGTTCTTC
CDR3 protein: CATGTSETMMQFF

CDR3 length: 14
V gene: TRBV5-1
clone size: NA
J gene: TRBJ2-5
D gene: NA
CDR3 DNA: TGCGCCAGCAGCTTGGGGTCAGGGGTAGAGACCCAGTACTTC
CDR3 protein: CASSLGSGVETQYF

CDR3 length: 15
V gene: TRBV15
clone size: NA
J gene: TRBJ2-1
D gene: NA
CDR3 DNA: TGTGCCACCAGCAGAGATTGGGCTGCCTACAATGAGCAGTTCTTC
CDR3 protein: CATSRDWAAYNEQFF

CDR3 length: 14
V gene: TRBV24-1
clone size: NA
J gene: TRBJ2-3
D gene: NA
CDR3 DNA: TGTGCCACCAGTCGGGACACCAACACAGATACGCAGTATTTT
CDR3 protein: CATSRDTNTDTQYF

CDR3 length: 12
V gene: TRBV29-1
clone size: NA
J gene: TRBJ1-1
D gene: NA
CDR3 DNA: TGCAGCGCCGACCCAGGGCGGACTGAAGCTTTCTTT
CDR3 protein: CSADPGRTEAFF

CDR3 length: 12
V gene: TRBV30
clone size: NA
J gene: TRBJ2-2
D gene: NA
CDR3 DNA: TGTGCCTGGAGTCACAACACCGGGGAGCTGTTTTTT
CDR3 protein: CAWSHNTGELFF

CDR3 length: 13
V gene: TRBV24-1
clone size: NA
J gene: TRBJ1-1
D gene: TRBD1
CDR3 DNA: TGTGCCACCTGGGACAGCGGGTACACTGAAGCTTTCTTT
CDR3 protein: CATWDSGYTEAFF

CDR3 length: 15
V gene: TRBV15
clone size: NA
J gene: TRBJ1-4
D gene: NA
CDR3 DNA: TGTGCCACCAGCACCTTAGGGGGGACCGGCGAAAAACTGTTTTTT
CDR3 protein: CATSTLGGTGEKLFF

CDR3 length: 15
V gene: TRBV2
clone size: NA
J gene: TRBJ2-1
D gene: TRBD2
CDR3 DNA: TGTGCCAGCAGTGCCCTAGCGGGGAACCACAATGAGCAGTTCTTC
CDR3 protein: CASSALAGNHNEQFF

CDR3 length: 15
V gene: TRBV27
clone size: NA
J gene: TRBJ1-1
D gene: TRBD1
CDR3 DNA: TGTGCCAGCAGTTTTATCAGGGGGCGTCGCACTGAAGCTTTCTTT
CDR3 protein: CASSFIRGRRTEAFF

CDR3 length: 17
V gene: TRBV4-3
clone size: NA
J gene: TRBJ2-3
D gene: TRBD2
CDR3 DNA: TGCGCCAGCAGCCAAGGTTCTAGCGGGAGCATCACAGATACGCAGTATTTT
CDR3 protein: CASSQGSSGSITDTQYF

CDR3 length: 15
V gene: TRBV4-1
clone size: NA
J gene: TRBJ2-1
D gene: NA
CDR3 DNA: TGCGCCAGCAGCCCTGGAGCAACAGGGAGGAATGAGCAGTTCTTC
CDR3 protein: CASSPGATGRNEQFF

CDR3 length: 13
V gene: TRBV9
clone size: NA
J gene: TRBJ1-5
D gene: NA
CDR3 DNA: TGTGCCAGCAGCGGAAATAGCAATCAGCCCCAGCATTTT
CDR3 protein: CASSGNSNQPQHF

CDR3 length: 15
V gene: TRBV28
clone size: NA
J gene: TRBJ2-5
D gene: NA
CDR3 DNA: TGTGCCAGCAGCCCACCTGACATGTACCAAGAGACCCAGTACTTC
CDR3 protein: CASSPPDMYQETQYF

CDR3 length: 12
V gene: TRBV6-5
clone size: NA
J gene: TRBJ2-3
D gene: NA
CDR3 DNA: TGTGCCAGCTTAGCAAGATCTGATACGCAGTATTTT
CDR3 protein: CASLARSDTQYF

CDR3 length: 18
V gene: TRBV10-3
clone size: NA
J gene: TRBJ2-1
D gene: TRBD2
CDR3 DNA: TGTGCCATCAGTGAGTCCCCAACATCCGGAGCGGGAAACGGTGAGCAGTTCTTC
CDR3 protein: CAISESPTSGAGNGEQFF

CDR3 length: 14
V gene: TRBV19
clone size: NA
J gene: TRBJ1-5
D gene: NA
CDR3 DNA: TGTGCCAGTAGTATAAACCGAGGGCAGCAGCCCCAGCATTTT
CDR3 protein: CASSINRGQQPQHF

CDR3 length: 14
V gene: TRBV30
clone size: NA
J gene: TRBJ1-5
D gene: NA
CDR3 DNA: TGTGCCTGGAGTGTACTTCTGGGAGGACAGCCCCAGCATTTT
CDR3 protein: CAWSVLLGGQPQHF

CDR3 length: 15
V gene: TRBV4-3
clone size: NA
J gene: TRBJ1-4
D gene: NA
CDR3 DNA: TGCGCCAGCAGCCAAGATGCGGCGGGGGCGGCTCAACTGTTTTTT
CDR3 protein: CASSQDAAGAAQLFF

CDR3 length: 14
V gene: TRBV5-1
clone size: once
J gene: TRBJ2-3
D gene: TRBD1
CDR3 DNA: TGCGCCAGCAGCCCCGGGACAGCAACAGATACGCAGTATTTT
CDR3 protein: CASSPGTATDTQYF

CDR3 length: 14
V gene: TRBV18
clone size: NA
J gene: TRBJ1-2
D gene: NA
CDR3 DNA: TGTGCCAGCTCACCAGACAGTCGGGTCTACGGCTACACCTTC
CDR3 protein: CASSPDSRVYGYTF

CDR3 length: 13
V gene: TRBV29-1
clone size: NA
J gene: TRBJ1-4
D gene: NA
CDR3 DNA: TGCAGCGTTGGGGCCCGGCGGGGGGAAAAACTGTTTTTT
CDR3 protein: CSVGARRGEKLFF

CDR3 length: 14
V gene: TRBV9
clone size: NA
J gene: TRBJ2-2
D gene: NA
CDR3 DNA: TGTGCCAGCAGCCGTGACGCGAAGAACGGGGAGCTGTTTTTT
CDR3 protein: CASSRDAKNGELFF

CDR3 length: 15
V gene: TRBV7-2
clone size: NA
J gene: TRBJ1-5
D gene: NA
CDR3 DNA: TGTGCCAGCAGCTTAGAAGGGACAACTAGTCAGCCCCAGCATTTT
CDR3 protein: CASSLEGTTSQPQHF

CDR3 length: 14
V gene: TRBV18
clone size: NA
J gene: TRBJ2-5
D gene: NA
CDR3 DNA: TGTGCCAGCTCACCATCGAGCAGTGTGGAGACCCAGTACTTC
CDR3 protein: CASSPSSSVETQYF

CDR3 length: 15
V gene: TRBV19
clone size: NA
J gene: TRBJ1-5
D gene: NA
CDR3 DNA: TGTGCCAGTAGTATTTGGGCAGGAGGAAATCAGCCCCAGCATTTT
CDR3 protein: CASSIWAGGNQPQHF

CDR3 length: 13
V gene: TRBV6-1
clone size: NA
J gene: TRBJ1-6
D gene: NA
CDR3 DNA: TGTGCCAGCAGTGAGTGGGACAATTCACCCCTCCACTTT
CDR3 protein: CASSEWDNSPLHF

CDR3 length: 18
V gene: TRBV4-1
clone size: NA
J gene: TRBJ1-4
D gene: NA
CDR3 DNA: TGCGCCAGCAGCCAAGCTGTCAGGGGAACCCTTTCTAATGAAAAACTGTTTTTT
CDR3 protein: CASSQAVRGTLSNEKLFF

CDR3 length: 11
V gene: TRBV7-9
clone size: NA
J gene: TRBJ2-7
D gene: NA
CDR3 DNA: TGTGCCAGCAGCTTTTCTTACGAGCAGTACTTC
CDR3 protein: CASSFSYEQYF

CDR3 length: 15
V gene: TRBV3-1/TRBV3-2
clone size: NA
J gene: TRBJ2-7
D gene: NA
CDR3 DNA: TGTGCCAGCAGCCATTCCGGTGTCGGATCCTACGAGCAGTACTTC
CDR3 protein: CASSHSGVGSYEQYF

CDR3 length: 14
V gene: TRBV19
clone size: NA
J gene: TRBJ1-5
D gene: TRBD1
CDR3 DNA: TGTGCCAGTAGTATGACAGGGGGAGGACAGCCCCAGCATTTT
CDR3 protein: CASSMTGGGQPQHF

CDR3 length: 17
V gene: TRBV19
clone size: NA
J gene: TRBJ2-1
D gene: TRBD2
CDR3 DNA: TGTGCCAGTAGTATCTCTAGCGGGAATTCTACAGGGAATGAGCAGTTCTTC
CDR3 protein: CASSISSGNSTGNEQFF

CDR3 length: 16
V gene: TRBV10-3
clone size: NA
J gene: TRBJ2-7
D gene: TRBD1
CDR3 DNA: TGTGCCATCAGTGAGGGGGACAGGGGGCGAATCGACGAGCAGTACTTC
CDR3 protein: CAISEGDRGRIDEQYF

CDR3 length: 15
V gene: TRBV10-1
clone size: NA
J gene: TRBJ2-1
D gene: NA
CDR3 DNA: TGCGCCAGCATGAAGGGCTTTGGAACCGCCGATGAGCAGTTCTTC
CDR3 protein: CASMKGFGTADEQFF

CDR3 length: 15
V gene: TRBV2
clone size: NA
J gene: TRBJ1-5
D gene: NA
CDR3 DNA: TGTGCCAGCAGTGAATATTGGCAGAGAAATCAGCCCCAGCATTTT
CDR3 protein: CASSEYWQRNQPQHF

CDR3 length: 14
V gene: TRBV7-9
clone size: NA
J gene: TRBJ2-1
D gene: TRBD2
CDR3 DNA: TGTGCCAGCATCCTCGCGGGAGAGTACAATGAGCAGTTCTTC
CDR3 protein: CASILAGEYNEQFF